This TCR beta chain was documented in a study of shared clonotypes between healthy human individuals. Study as a whole: The donors, a couple of women and a few men, were aged 18 to 49. For every donor, three CD4 naive, three CD4 memory, two CD8 naive and one CD8 memory plates were used.

TCRdb keeps only in-frame clones here, not all; method: immunoSEQ multiplex PCR. The table has some 2,100,000 clones, approximately 95% seen once; the top ten hold around 0.13%. The clonotype was recovered from a man between 18 and 35 years old in good health. Sequencing was done on a sample of naive CD4+ T cells sorted from blood. Indicated subset: CD45RA+ positively selected.

Here the CDR3 reads CASTSWDRPSTLHF. The CDR3 DNA is TGTGCCAGCACCTCCTGGGACAGGCCTAGCACCCTCCACTTT. This sequence joins TRBV27 and TRBJ1-6; 8 bases fit TRBD1. Trimming took 7 bases from V and 14 from J; bases not matched to a gene: 13. The CDR3 spans 14 residues. Germline V gene sequence: CDR1 MNHEY, CDR2 SMNVEV (reference sequence).